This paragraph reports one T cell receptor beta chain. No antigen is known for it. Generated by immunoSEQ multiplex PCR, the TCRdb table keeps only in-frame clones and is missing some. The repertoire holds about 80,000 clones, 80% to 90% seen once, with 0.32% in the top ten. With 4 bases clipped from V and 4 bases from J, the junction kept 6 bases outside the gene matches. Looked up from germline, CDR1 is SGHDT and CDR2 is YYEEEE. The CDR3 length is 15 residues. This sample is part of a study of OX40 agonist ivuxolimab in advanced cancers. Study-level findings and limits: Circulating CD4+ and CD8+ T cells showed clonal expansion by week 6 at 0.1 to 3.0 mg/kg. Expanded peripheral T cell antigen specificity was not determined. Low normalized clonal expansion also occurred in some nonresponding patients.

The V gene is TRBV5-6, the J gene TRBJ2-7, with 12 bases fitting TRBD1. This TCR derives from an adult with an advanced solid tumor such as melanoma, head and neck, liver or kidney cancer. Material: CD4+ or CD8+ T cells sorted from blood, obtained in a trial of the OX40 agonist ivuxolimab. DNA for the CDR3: TGTGCCAGCAGCCGCAGGGACAGGGGGCTTTACGAGCAGTACGTC. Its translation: CASSRRDRGLYEQYV.